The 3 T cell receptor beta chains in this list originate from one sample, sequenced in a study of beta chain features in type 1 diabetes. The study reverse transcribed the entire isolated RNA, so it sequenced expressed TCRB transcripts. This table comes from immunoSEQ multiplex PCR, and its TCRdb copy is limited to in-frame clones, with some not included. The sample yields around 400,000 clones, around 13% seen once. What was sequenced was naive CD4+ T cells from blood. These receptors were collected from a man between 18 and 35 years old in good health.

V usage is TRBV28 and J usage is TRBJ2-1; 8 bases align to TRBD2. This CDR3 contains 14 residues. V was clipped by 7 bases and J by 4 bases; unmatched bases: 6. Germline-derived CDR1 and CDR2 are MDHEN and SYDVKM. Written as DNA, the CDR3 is TGTGCCAGCATCGGGGGGGGAGCTTACAATGAGCAGTTCTTC. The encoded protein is CASIGGGAYNEQFF.

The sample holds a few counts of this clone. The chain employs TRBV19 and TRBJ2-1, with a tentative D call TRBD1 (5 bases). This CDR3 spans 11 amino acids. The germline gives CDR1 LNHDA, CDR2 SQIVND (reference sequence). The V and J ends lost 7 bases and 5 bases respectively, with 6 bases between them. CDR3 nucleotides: TGTGCCAGTAAAGGGGACAATGAGCAGTTCTTC. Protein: CASKGDNEQFF.

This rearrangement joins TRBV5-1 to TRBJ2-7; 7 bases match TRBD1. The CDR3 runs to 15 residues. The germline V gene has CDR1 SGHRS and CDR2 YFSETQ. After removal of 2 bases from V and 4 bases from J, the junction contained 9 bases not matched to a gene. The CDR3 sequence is CASSLQRGRAYEQYF. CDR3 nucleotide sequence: TGCGCCAGCAGCTTACAAAGGGGGCGTGCGTACGAGCAGTACTTC. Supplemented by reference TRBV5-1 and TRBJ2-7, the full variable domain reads KAGVTQTPRYLIKTRGQQVTLSCSPISGHRSVSWYQQTPGQGLQFLFEYFSETQRNKGNFPGRFSGRQFSNSRSEMNVSTLELGDSALYLCASSLQRGRAYEQYFGPGTRLTVT.